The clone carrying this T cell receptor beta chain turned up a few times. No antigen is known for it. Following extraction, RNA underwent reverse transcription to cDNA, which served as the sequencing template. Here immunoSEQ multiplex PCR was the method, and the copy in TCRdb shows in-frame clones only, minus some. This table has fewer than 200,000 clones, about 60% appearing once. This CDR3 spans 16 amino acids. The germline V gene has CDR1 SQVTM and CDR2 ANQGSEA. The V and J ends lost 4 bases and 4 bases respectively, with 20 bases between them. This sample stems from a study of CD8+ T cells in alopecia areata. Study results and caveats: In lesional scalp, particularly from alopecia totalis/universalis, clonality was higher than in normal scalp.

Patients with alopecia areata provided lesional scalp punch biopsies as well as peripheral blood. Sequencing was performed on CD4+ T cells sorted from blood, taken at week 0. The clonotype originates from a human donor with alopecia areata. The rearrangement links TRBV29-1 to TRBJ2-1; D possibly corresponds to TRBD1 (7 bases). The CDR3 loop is CSVGEVDGTAYNEQFF. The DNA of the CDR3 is TGCAGCGTTGGGGAGGTAGACGGGACAGCTTACAATGAGCAGTTCTTC.